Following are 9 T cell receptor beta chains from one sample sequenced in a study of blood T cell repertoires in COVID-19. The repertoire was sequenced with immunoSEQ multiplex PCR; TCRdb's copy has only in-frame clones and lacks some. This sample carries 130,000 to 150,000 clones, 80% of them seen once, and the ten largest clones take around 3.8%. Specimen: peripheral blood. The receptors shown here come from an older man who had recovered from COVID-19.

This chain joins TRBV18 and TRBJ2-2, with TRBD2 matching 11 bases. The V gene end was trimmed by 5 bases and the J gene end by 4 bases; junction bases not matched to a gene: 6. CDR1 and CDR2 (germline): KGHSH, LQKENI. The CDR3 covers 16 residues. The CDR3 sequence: CASSSSTSGGTGELFF. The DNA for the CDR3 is TGTGCCAGCTCATCCTCAACTAGCGGGGGCACCGGGGAGCTGTTTTTT.

The CDR3 region is CASSLFGGRAGDEQFF. The CDR3 DNA reads TGTGCCAGCAGCTTATTTGGTGGGAGGGCAGGGGATGAGCAGTTCTTC. The gene calls are TRBV7-2 and TRBJ2-1; D is perhaps TRBD2 (7 bases). Deletions cut 2 bases from V and 8 bases from J, with 19 bases between. The germline CDR1 and CDR2 sequences are SGHTA and FQGNSA. The CDR3 covers 16 residues.

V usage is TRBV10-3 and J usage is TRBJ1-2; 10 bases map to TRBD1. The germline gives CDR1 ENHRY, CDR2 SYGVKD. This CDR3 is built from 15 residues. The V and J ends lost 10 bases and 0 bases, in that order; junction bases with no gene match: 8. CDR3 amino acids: CATRPGQGANYGYTF. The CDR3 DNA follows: TGTGCCACCCGTCCCGGACAGGGGGCTAACTATGGCTACACCTTC.

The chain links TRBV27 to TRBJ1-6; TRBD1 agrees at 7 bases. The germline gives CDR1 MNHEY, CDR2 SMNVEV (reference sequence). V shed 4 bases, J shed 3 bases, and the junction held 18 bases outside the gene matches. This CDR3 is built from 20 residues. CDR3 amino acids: CASSWGRTSGTDRYNSPLHF. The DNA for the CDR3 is TGTGCCAGCAGTTGGGGCAGAACATCAGGGACAGATCGCTATAATTCACCCCTCCACTTT.

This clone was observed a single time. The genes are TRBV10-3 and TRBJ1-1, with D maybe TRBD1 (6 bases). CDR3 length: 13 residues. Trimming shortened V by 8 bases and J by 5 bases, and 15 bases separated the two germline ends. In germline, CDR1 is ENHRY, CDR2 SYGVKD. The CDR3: CAIDEGVGTEAFF. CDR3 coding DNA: TGTGCCATCGATGAGGGGGTTGGGACTGAAGCTTTCTTT.

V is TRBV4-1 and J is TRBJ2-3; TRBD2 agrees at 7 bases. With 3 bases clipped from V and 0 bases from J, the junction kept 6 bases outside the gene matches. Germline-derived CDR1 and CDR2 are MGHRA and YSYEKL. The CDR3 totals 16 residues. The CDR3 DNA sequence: TGCGCCAGCAGCCACACGAGCGGGACTAGCACAGATACGCAGTATTTT. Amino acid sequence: CASSHTSGTSTDTQYF.

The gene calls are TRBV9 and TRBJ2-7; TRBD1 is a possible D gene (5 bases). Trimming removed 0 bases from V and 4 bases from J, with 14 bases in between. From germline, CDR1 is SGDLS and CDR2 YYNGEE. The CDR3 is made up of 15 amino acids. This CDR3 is CASSVDSREMYEQYF. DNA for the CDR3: TGTGCCAGCAGCGTAGATAGCAGGGAAATGTACGAGCAGTACTTC.

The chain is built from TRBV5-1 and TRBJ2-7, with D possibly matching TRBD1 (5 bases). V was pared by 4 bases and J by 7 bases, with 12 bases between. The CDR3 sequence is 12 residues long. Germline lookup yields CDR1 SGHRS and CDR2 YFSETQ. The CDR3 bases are TGCGCCAGCAGCCCCCAGGGAAGGGAGCAGTACTTC. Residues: CASSPQGREQYF.

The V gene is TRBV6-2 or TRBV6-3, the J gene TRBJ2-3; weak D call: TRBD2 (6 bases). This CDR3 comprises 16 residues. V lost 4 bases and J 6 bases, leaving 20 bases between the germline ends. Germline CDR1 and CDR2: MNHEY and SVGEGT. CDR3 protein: CASSSRDFDLLDTQYF. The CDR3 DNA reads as TGTGCCAGCAGTTCCAGGGACTTTGACCTTTTGGATACGCAGTATTTT.